The subject of this entry is one TCR beta chain. Its specificity is unknown. This sample was included in a study of PD-L1 blockade in urothelial cancer. Assay used: immunoSEQ multiplex PCR; TCRdb lists only in-frame clones, some missing. The data show about 46,000 clones, approximately 85% seen once. V lost 0 bases to trimming and J lost 3 bases; unmatched junction nucleotides: 4. The CDR3 spans 15 residues. Germline V gives CDR1 SQVTM, CDR2 ANQGSEA. Indicated time point: peripheral blood 6 weeks after treatment start. Patient disease was locally advanced or metastatic urothelial carcinoma. General study results and limits: When measured at 3 weeks, tumor-associated blood clones expanded more in durable-benefit patients.

This chain joins TRBV29-1 and TRBJ2-5; 10 bases line up with TRBD2. The sequencing used PBMCs, collected around atezolizumab (anti-PD-L1) treatment. This TCR was sampled from a man aged 45-60 years with urothelial cancer. This chain's CDR3 is CSVEDPAGGKETQYF. In nucleotides, the CDR3 is TGCAGCGTTGAAGACCCAGCGGGGGGGAAAGAGACCCAGTACTTC.